In this sample, the clone carrying this T cell receptor beta chain turned up a few times. Its antigen is as yet unknown. The data stem from a study of blood T cells in healthy people across ages. General study results and limits: Strong correlation was found linking TCR beta diversity to naive T cell percentage.

With a J-beta primer mix and a sample-barcoded 5' primer, a second PCR ran about 6 to 11 cycles. Each cDNA molecule, via a template-switch adaptor with 12 random nucleotides, was tagged. TCRdb recomputed calls from the 5' RACE reads with MiXCR, one row per CDR3 protein. Of over 700,000 distinct CDR3 sequences listed, roughly 53% are singletons. Around 9 milliliters of peripheral blood were drawn from each donor into EDTA-treated tubes. The study isolated at least 6.5 million PBMCs from each sample. J lost 14 bases, V lost 7 bases, and 15 bases had no gene match. Germline V gene data show CDR1 as SQVTM and CDR2 as ANQGSEA. The CDR3 extends over 13 amino acids.

The sample comprised blood. The genes are TRBV29-1 and TRBJ2-3; 10 bases align to TRBD1. This TCR derives from an elderly man in good health. Here the CDR3 reads CSGGDRGHRYAYF. CDR3 nucleotides: TGCAGCGGCGGGGACAGGGGTCACAGATACGCGTATTTT.